Listed below are T cell receptor beta chains from one sample, sequenced in a study of blood T cells in healthy people across ages. TCRdb fed the 5' RACE reads into MiXCR, producing one record per CDR3 protein. The sample holds about 1 million distinct CDR3 sequences, 40% to 55% seen once. The sample consisted of blood. These receptors originate from a woman aged 55-69 years in good health. CDR3s include the opening cysteine and the closing phenylalanine or tryptophan.

v_call cdr3_aa
TRBV12-3/TRBV12-4 CASSRGQWYTEAFF
TRBV6-5 CASSYGQGTDTQYF
TRBV10-3 CATSGVLGEKLFF
TRBV12-3/TRBV12-4 CAGSFSTGPYNEQFF
TRBV10-3 CAISDSVQDLWGYTF
TRBV7-2 CASSLRAHYEQYF
TRBV5-1 CASGKSLAGGEQYF
TRBV20-1 CSASPGGGTDTQYF
TRBV10-3 CAISEPMEDQETQYF
TRBV2 CASNAGTKNTEAFF
TRBV6-6 CASSYSSPRDEQYF
TRBV19 CASSDWGDTQYF
TRBV29-1 CSVEPEWVNEQYF
TRBV29-1 CSVVTSGAQETQYF
TRBV20-1 CSARGEWGTGPGIGELFF
TRBV3-1 CASSLNPVMGYTF
TRBV20-1 CSARALGTGGGSSYEQYF
TRBV7-8 CASSPRQGGGAKNIQYF
TRBV6-6 CASSYSMTGNYNYGYTF
TRBV20-1 CSAIPLLAGGLNEQFF
TRBV28 CASNPGGDADTQYF
TRBV27 CASSLNRDLLRNGYTF